One and the same sample provided the 10 T cell receptor beta chains below, sequenced in a study of vaccination effects on CD4 cells after COVID-19. Antigen specificity for these receptors is unknown. Once cultured for roughly 10 days, the cells underwent separation to obtain CD4+ T cells. Each person got two doses of an mRNA SARS-CoV-2 vaccine, BNT162b2 or mRNA-1273. TCRdb keeps only in-frame clones here, not all; method: immunoSEQ multiplex PCR. The table includes about 57,000 clones, under 85% detected once. This sample comprised CD4+ T cells from PBMCs cultured without peptide, obtained after COVID-19 vaccination. The receptors shown here come from a human donor who received a COVID-19 vaccine.

This clone has at least ten counts. The rearrangement links TRBV30 to TRBJ1-2; D is uncertain. Trimming shortened V by 0 bases and J by 6 bases, and 8 bases separated the two germline ends. The germline CDR1 and CDR2 sequences are GTSNPN and SVGIG (reference sequence). There are 12 residues in the CDR3. CDR3 bases: TGTGCCTGGAGTGTGGGTCCGAATGGCTACACCTTC. Translating it yields CAWSVGPNGYTF.

The V call is TRBV6-6, the J call TRBJ1-5, with TRBD1 identical over 7 bases. V was pared by 7 bases and J by 0 bases, with 6 bases of the junction left unmatched. Germline V gene data show CDR1 as MNHNY and CDR2 as SVGAGI (reference sequence). CDR3 length equals 15 residues. DNA for the CDR3: TGTGCCAGCACCCGAGACAGGGCTAGCAATCAGCCCCAGCATTTT. It is translated as CASTRDRASNQPQHF.

The V call is TRBV7-9, the J call TRBJ2-5; possibly TRBD1 for D (5 bases). Germline V gives CDR1 SEHNR, CDR2 FQNEAQ (reference sequence). With 8 bases removed from V and 5 bases from J, the gap between germline ends came to 12 bases. The CDR3 runs to 12 residues. The CDR3 bases are TGTGCCAGCGTTCAGGGCCGGGAGACCCAGTACTTC. It yields the protein CASVQGRETQYF.

In its sample, this clone was seen a few times. The chain employs TRBV15 and TRBJ1-2; no definite D call. The CDR3 has 13 amino acids. Trimming removed 6 bases from V and 7 bases from J, with 15 bases in between. Germline assignment: CDR1 LNHNV and CDR2 YYDKDF (reference sequence). The CDR3 DNA sequence: TGTGCCACCAGTGCGAGGTCCCGGGGTGGCTACACCTTC. Translation gives CATSARSRGGYTF.

The rearrangement joins TRBV5-4 to TRBJ2-7; 8 bases agree with TRBD2. V was pared by 5 bases and J by 3 bases, with 13 bases of the junction left unmatched. The germline V gene encodes CDR1 SGHNT and CDR2 YYREEE (reference sequence). This CDR3 comprises 16 residues. CDR3 DNA: TGTGCCAGCAGTCGGGGGGCAGCGGGAGTGAACTACGAGCAGTACTTC. This sequence encodes CASSRGAAGVNYEQYF.

This CDR3 reads CASSEDSSSYEQYF. The CDR3 DNA is TGTGCCAGCAGTGAGGACTCCTCCTCCTACGAGCAGTACTTC. The rearrangement joins TRBV25-1 to TRBJ2-7, with D possibly being TRBD2 (5 bases). This CDR3 comprises 14 residues. V dropped 3 bases and J dropped 0 bases, with 9 bases sitting between them. The germline V gene has CDR1 MGHDK and CDR2 SYGVNS.

The V and J genes are TRBV28 and TRBJ1-2; 7 positions agree with TRBD1. The germline CDR1 and CDR2 sequences are MDHEN and SYDVKM. The CDR3 is 15 amino acids. The junction had 5 bases not matched to a gene; V was cut back by 4 bases and J by 0 bases. This CDR3 is CASSSTGHANYGYTF. CDR3 DNA: TGTGCCAGCAGTTCGACAGGGCACGCTAACTATGGCTACACCTTC.

The V and J genes are TRBV2 and TRBJ1-5; D remains ambiguous. Germline V gene data show CDR1 as SNHLY and CDR2 as FYNNEI. Trimming cost V 3 bases and J 1 base, with 1 base left between them. The length of the CDR3 is 12 residues. The DNA of the CDR3 is TGTGCCAGCAGTGACAGCAATCAGCCCCAGCATTTT. As protein: CASSDSNQPQHF. Based on the CDR3 plus reference TRBV2 and TRBJ1-5, the full variable domain is EPEVTQTPSHQVTQMGQEVILRCVPISNHLYFYWYRQILGQKVEFLVSFYNNEISEKSEIFDDQFSVERPDGSNFTLKIRSTKLEDSAMYFCASSDSNQPQHFGDGTRLSIL.

The chain couples TRBV5-5 to TRBJ1-6; D unclear. The CDR3 contains 16 residues. Germline CDR1 reads SGHKS; CDR2 reads YYEKEE (reference sequence). V lost 0 bases to trimming and J lost 0 bases, with 7 bases between them. The CDR3 here is CASSLVPRSYNSPLHF. The CDR3 nucleotides read TGTGCCAGCAGCTTGGTTCCGCGCTCCTATAATTCACCCCTCCACTTT.

The rearrangement uses TRBV7-8 and TRBJ2-5; 7 bases map to TRBD1. The germline V gene has CDR1 SGHVS and CDR2 FQNEAQ. Trimming at V came to 2 bases and at J to 5 bases, leaving 11 bases not matched to a gene. This CDR3 spans 16 amino acids. The CDR3 nucleotides are TGTGCCAGCAGCTTATCCAGACAGGGTACGCGTGAGACCCAGTACTTC. This codes for CASSLSRQGTRETQYF.